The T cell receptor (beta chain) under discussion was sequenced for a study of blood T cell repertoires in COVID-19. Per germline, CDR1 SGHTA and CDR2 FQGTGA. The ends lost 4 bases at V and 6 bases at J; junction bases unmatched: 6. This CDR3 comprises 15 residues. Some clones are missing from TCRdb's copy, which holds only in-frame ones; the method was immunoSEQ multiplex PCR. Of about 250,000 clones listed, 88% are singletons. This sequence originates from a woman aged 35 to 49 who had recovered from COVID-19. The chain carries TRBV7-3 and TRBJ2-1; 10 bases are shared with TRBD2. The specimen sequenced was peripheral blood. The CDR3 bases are TGTGCCAGCAGCTCGGGACTAGCGCGGGGCAATGAGCAGTTCTTC. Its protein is CASSSGLARGNEQFF.